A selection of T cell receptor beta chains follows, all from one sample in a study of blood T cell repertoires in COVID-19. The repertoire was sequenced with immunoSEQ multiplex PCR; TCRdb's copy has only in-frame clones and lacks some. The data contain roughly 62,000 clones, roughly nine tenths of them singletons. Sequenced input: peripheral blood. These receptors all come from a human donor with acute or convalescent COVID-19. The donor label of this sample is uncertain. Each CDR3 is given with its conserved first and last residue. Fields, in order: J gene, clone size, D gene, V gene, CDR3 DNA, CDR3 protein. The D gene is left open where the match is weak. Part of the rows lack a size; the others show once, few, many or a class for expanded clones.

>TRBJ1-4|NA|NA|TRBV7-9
TGTGCCAGCAGCACTCCCCACAGGGTTGAAGAAAAACTGTTTTTT
CASSTPHRVEEKLFF
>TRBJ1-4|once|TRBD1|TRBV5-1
TGCGCCAGCAGCCCTGGAGGGGGGACAGGGAATGAAAAACTGTTTTTT
CASSPGGGTGNEKLFF
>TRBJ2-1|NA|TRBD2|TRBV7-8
TGTGCCAGCAGCCCCCGGACTAGCGGTAACAATGAGCAGTTCTTC
CASSPRTSGNNEQFF
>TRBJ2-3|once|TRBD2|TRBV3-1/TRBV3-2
TGTGCCAGCAGCTCATTAGGACTAGCGGGAAAGGATACGCAGTATTTT
CASSSLGLAGKDTQYF
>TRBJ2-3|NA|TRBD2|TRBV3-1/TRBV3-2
TGTGCCAGCAGCCAAGGGACTAGCGCGGATACGCAGTATTTT
CASSQGTSADTQYF
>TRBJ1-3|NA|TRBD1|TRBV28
TGTGCCGGGGCAGGGGGTTCTGGAAACACCATATATTTT
CAGAGGSGNTIYF
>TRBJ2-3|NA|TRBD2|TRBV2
TGTGCCAGCAGTAGACTAGCGGGAGGGGGCGATACGCAGTATTTT
CASSRLAGGGDTQYF
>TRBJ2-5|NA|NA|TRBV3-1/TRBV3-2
TGTGCCAGCAGCCAAGCAGGCCCGCGCCGACAAGAGACCCAGTACTTC
CASSQAGPRRQETQYF
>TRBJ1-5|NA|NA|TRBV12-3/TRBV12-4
TGTGCCAGCAGTTTAGGCACACCTCAGCCCCAGCATTTT
CASSLGTPQPQHF
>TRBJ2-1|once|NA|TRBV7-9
TGTGCCAGCAGCTTTAGCAGGGATTTTTCTGAGCAGTTCTTC
CASSFSRDFSEQFF
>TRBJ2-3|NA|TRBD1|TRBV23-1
TGCGCCAGCAGCTACAGGGGGGAGGCGGGCACAGATACGCAGTATTTT
CASSYRGEAGTDTQYF
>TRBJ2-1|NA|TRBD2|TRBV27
TGTGCCAGCATGAAATTAGCGGGCGGCCACAATGAGCAGTTCTTC
CASMKLAGGHNEQFF
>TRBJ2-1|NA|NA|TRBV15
TGTGCCACCAGCAGAGAGTACAGCCCATCCAATGAGCAGTTCTTC
CATSREYSPSNEQFF
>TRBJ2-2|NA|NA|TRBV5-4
TGTGCCAGCAGCCCCCGGTCCAACACCGGGGAGCTGTTTTTT
CASSPRSNTGELFF
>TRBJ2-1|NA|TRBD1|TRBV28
TGTGCCAGCAGTACCCACAGGGGGCGAGAAGACAATGAGCAGTTCTTC
CASSTHRGREDNEQFF
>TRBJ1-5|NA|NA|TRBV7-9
TGTGCCAGCAGCCAACGGGACACTTATCAGCCCCAGCATTTT
CASSQRDTYQPQHF
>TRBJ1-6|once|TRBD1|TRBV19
TGTGCCAGTAGACCCCAGGGGGGACGCTCACCCCTCCACTTT
CASRPQGGRSPLHF
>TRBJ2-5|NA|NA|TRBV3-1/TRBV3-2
TGTGCCAGCAGCCAAGATTTGTCCGGAGGGACCCAGTACTTC
CASSQDLSGGTQYF
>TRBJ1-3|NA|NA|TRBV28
TGTGCCAGCAGTTTCAGAGGGGGATCTGGAAACACCATATATTTT
CASSFRGGSGNTIYF
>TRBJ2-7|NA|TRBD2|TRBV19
TGTGCCAGTAGTGATTTTGCGCTAGCGGGAGGGTTAAGAAACGAGCAGTACTTC
CASSDFALAGGLRNEQYF
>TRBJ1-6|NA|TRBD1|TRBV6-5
TGTGCCAGCAGCCGCAGACAGGGTGGATCACCCCTCCACTTT
CASSRRQGGSPLHF
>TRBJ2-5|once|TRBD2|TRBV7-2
TGTGCCAGCAGCTTAGATGGCGGGAGAAAGACCCAGTACTTC
CASSLDGGRKTQYF
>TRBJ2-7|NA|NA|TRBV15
TGTGCCACCAGCAGAGAGGCCCCTAGACAGTCCAACTCCTACGAGCAGTACTTC
CATSREAPRQSNSYEQYF
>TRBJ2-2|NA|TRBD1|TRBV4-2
TGTGCCAGCAGCCAACCAGGGGGTCTGGCCGGGGAGCTGTTTTTT
CASSQPGGLAGELFF
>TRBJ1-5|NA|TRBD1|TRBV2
TGTGCCAGCCTGCGGACAGGGGAGGGGAATCAGCCCCAGCATTTT
CASLRTGEGNQPQHF
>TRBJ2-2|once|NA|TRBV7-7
TGTGCCAGCAGCTCCAACGGCGGGTTCGGCGGGGAGCTGTTTTTT
CASSSNGGFGGELFF
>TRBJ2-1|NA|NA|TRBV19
TGTGCCAGTAGTATCGAGACACCCCCCTACAATGAGCAGTTCTTC
CASSIETPPYNEQFF
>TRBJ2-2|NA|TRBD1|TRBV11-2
TGTGCCAGCAGCCGACAGGGTCGTCGCACCGGGGAGCTGTTTTTT
CASSRQGRRTGELFF
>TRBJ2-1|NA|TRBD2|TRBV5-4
TGTGCCAGCAGCTCGGTAGCGGGGACTACCTACAATGAGCAGTTCTTC
CASSSVAGTTYNEQFF
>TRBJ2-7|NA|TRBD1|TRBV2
TGTGCCAGCAGCGCGGGACAGGGCTCCTACGAGCAGTACTTC
CASSAGQGSYEQYF
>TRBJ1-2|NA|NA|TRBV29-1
TGCAGCGTTGCCGGGATTAACTATGGCTACACCTTC
CSVAGINYGYTF
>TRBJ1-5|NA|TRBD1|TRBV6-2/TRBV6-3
TGTGCCAGCAGCGCCGGGACAGGGTTTCGCAATCAGCCCCAGCATTTT
CASSAGTGFRNQPQHF
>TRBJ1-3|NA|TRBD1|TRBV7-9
TGTGCCAGCAGCCCTCCGGGACAGGGCTCTGGAAACACCATATATTTT
CASSPPGQGSGNTIYF
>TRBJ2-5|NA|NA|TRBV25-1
TGTGCCAGCAGTGAGGCTGGGGCCCCCACGGAGACCCAGTACTTC
CASSEAGAPTETQYF
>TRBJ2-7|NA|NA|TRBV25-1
TGTGCCAGCAGTCTTCGTGACAGGTCCCCCTACGAGCAGTACTTC
CASSLRDRSPYEQYF
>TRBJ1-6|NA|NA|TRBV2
TGTGCCAGCAGTGTTCAGGGCGCCTATAATTCACCCCTCCACTTT
CASSVQGAYNSPLHF